This TCR beta chain was captured by sequencing in a study of blood T cell repertoires in COVID-19. For the study at large: Italy, Spain and the United States were the sources of the convalescent and acute COVID-19 samples. T cells, B-cell-depleted T cells, or PBMCs provided the cDNA or gDNA that served as material.

The Seattle site enrolled patients during active infection and followed them longitudinally. Assay: immunoSEQ multiplex PCR; the TCRdb copy retains only in-frame clones and omits some. The sample gives about 320,000 clones, roughly 91% of which show up once; around 10% is in the top ten. Trimming removed 6 bases from V and 1 base from J, with 15 bases in between. The CDR3 extends over 16 amino acids. Looked up from germline, CDR1 is KGHSH and CDR2 is LQKENI. V usage is TRBV18 and J usage is TRBJ2-2; possible D gene TRBD1, 5 bases. The sequenced sample was peripheral blood. The source of this sequence is a woman younger than 45 with COVID-19, enrolled during active disease. The CDR3 coding sequence is TGTGCCAGCTCGCCCCCCGCAGGGTTGAACACCGGGGAGCTGTTTTTT. This translates into CASSPPAGLNTGELFF.